Sequencing of this TCR beta chain was carried out in a study of blood T cell repertoires in COVID-19. Study background: Sample material is recorded as cDNA or gDNA derived from T cells, B-cell-depleted T cells, or PBMCs.

Under the authors' procedure: Scientists estimated how many nucleated cells there were by amplifying reference gene primers. Data came from immunoSEQ multiplex PCR; TCRdb stores just in-frame clones and leaves some out. Clonal size and the V and J genes are those of that table, whereas D and trimming came from the DNA. The data contain about 370,000 clones, around 91% of them singletons. Participants were aged roughly 18 to 100 years from more than 20 US areas. Each participant's cohort was designated according to participant-reported clinical history. CDR1 and CDR2 (germline): MDHEN, SYDVKM. Trimming took 2 bases from V and 4 from J; bases not matched to a gene: 5. The CDR3 length is 16 residues.

This TCR derives from a man between 18 and 35 years old who had recovered from COVID-19. This rearrangement joins TRBV28 to TRBJ2-7, with 13 bases identical to TRBD2. Material for sequencing was PBMCs or T cells enriched from blood (not recorded which). CDR3 sequence (DNA): TGTGCCAGCAGTTTAATGGGGACTAGCGGGAAGTACGAGCAGTACTTC. Translation gives CASSLMGTSGKYEQYF.